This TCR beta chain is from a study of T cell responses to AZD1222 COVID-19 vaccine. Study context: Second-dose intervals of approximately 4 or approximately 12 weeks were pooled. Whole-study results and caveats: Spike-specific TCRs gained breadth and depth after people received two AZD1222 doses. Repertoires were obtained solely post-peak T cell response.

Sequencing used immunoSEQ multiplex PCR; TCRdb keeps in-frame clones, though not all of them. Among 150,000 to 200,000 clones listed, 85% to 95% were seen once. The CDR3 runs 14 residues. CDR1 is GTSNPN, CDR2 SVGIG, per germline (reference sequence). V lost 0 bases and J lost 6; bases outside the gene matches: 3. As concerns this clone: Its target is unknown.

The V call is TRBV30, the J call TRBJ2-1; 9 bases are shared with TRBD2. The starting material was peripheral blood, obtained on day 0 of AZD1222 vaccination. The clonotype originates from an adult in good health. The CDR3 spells CAWSVGGGANEQFF. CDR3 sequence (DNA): TGTGCCTGGAGTGTAGGCGGGGGGGCCAATGAGCAGTTCTTC.